This TCR beta chain appears in the sequencing data of a study of cytotoxic CD8 clonotypes in ibrutinib-treated CLL. Data came from immunoSEQ multiplex PCR; TCRdb stores just in-frame clones and leaves some out. The sample lists 130,000 or so clones; around 80% were seen once. Sequenced here: PBMCs, sampled after 24 months of ibrutinib treatment. This sequence originates from a human donor with chronic lymphocytic leukemia.

The CDR3, as DNA: TGTGCCAGCAGCTTAGACTTCCTAGCGGGTCTGTACTTC. This translates into CASSLDFLAGLYF. The chain links TRBV7-2 to TRBJ2-7; TRBD2 matches at 8 bases. This CDR3 spans 13 amino acids. V lost 1 base, J lost 12 bases, and 8 bases stayed unmatched. Looked up from germline, CDR1 is SGHTA and CDR2 is FQGNSA.